The 23 T cell receptor beta chains below all came from one sample that was sequenced in a study of STAT5B mutations in CD4+ large granular lymphocyte leukemia. Some clones are missing from TCRdb's copy, which holds only in-frame ones; the method was immunoSEQ multiplex PCR. The table includes 37,000 or so clones, less than 85% detected once. Sequencing was done on a sample of CD4+ T cells from blood buffy coats. The receptors stem from a human donor in good health.

The J gene is TRBJ1-4, the V gene TRBV30; 9 nucleotides agree with TRBD1. The CDR3 sequence is 15 residues long. J gave up 4 bases and V 3 bases, and 6 bases lay outside the gene matches. Germline V CDR1 and CDR2: GTSNPN, SVGIG (reference sequence). DNA for the CDR3: TGTGCCTGGAGCGGACAGGGGCTGGGTAATGAAAAACTGTTTTTT. It is translated as CAWSGQGLGNEKLFF.

The V and J genes are TRBV7-3 and TRBJ2-2; TRBD1 agrees at 8 bases. CDR3 length: 16 amino acids. Germline loops: CDR1 SGHTA, CDR2 FQGTGA. V was pared by 1 base and J by 1 base, with 2 bases of the junction left unmatched. DNA of the CDR3: TGTGCCAGCAGCTTAATGGGGACAGGGAACACCGGGGAGCTGTTTTTT. It is translated as CASSLMGTGNTGELFF.

This sequence joins TRBV6-5 and TRBJ1-1; perhaps TRBD1 as D (6 bases). CDR3 length equals 16 residues. V was cut by 2 bases and J by 4 bases, with 17 bases left in between. Germline CDR1 is MNHEY and CDR2 is SVGAGI. The CDR3, as DNA: TGTGCCAGCAGTTACGGGACATTGGGTTTGGGCACTGAAGCTTTCTTT. It is translated as CASSYGTLGLGTEAFF.

This chain uses TRBV11-3 with TRBJ2-1, with 7 bases fitting TRBD1. Losses at the gene ends were 3 bases for V and 6 bases for J; bases not matched to a gene: 17. This CDR3 has 18 residues. In germline, CDR1 is SGHNT, CDR2 YENEEA. The CDR3 DNA is TGTGCCAGCAGCTTGGACCAAGGGGGCTCCTCCTTAAGCAATGAGCAGTTCTTC. Protein sequence: CASSLDQGGSSLSNEQFF.

This clone occurred once. The J gene is TRBJ2-3, the V gene TRBV2, with a tentative D call TRBD2 (6 bases). Germline assignment: CDR1 SNHLY and CDR2 FYNNEI. The V end was cut by 5 bases, the J end by 2 bases, with 14 bases between. The CDR3 loop spans 15 amino acids. Written as DNA, the CDR3 is TGTGCCAGCAGTCGGTCTAGCGATAACACAGATACGCAGTATTTT. It yields the protein CASSRSSDNTDTQYF.

This clone appeared once. V and J are TRBV7-9 and TRBJ2-5; 9 bases line up with TRBD1. V dropped 3 bases and J dropped 4; count of bases not matched to a gene: 6. The CDR3 contains 15 residues. Germline V gives CDR1 SEHNR, CDR2 FQNEAQ (reference sequence). CDR3 in DNA: TGTGCCAGCAGCTTCACAGGGGGCTGGGGAGAGACCCAGTACTTC. It is translated as CASSFTGGWGETQYF.

This clone was observed once. One junction end disagrees with the germline gene, perhaps due to a read error. CDR3 sequence: CASSEGQLNTEAFF. The CDR3 DNA reads as TGTGCCAGCAGCGAAGGACAGCTGAACACTGAAGCTTTCTTT. The chain couples TRBV2 to TRBJ1-1, with D possibly being TRBD1 (6 bases). Germline CDR1 SNHLY, CDR2 FYNNEI. The CDR3 consists of 14 residues.

This clone showed up just once. This rearrangement joins TRBV7-9 to TRBJ1-5; 12 nucleotides agree with TRBD1. CDR3 length equals 16 residues. J lost 5 bases, V lost 1 base, and 3 bases had no gene match. Germline loops: CDR1 SEHNR, CDR2 FQNEAQ (reference sequence). The DNA for the CDR3 is TGTGCCAGCAGCTTAGGGGGACAGGGGGCTGATCAGCCCCAGCATTTT. Protein: CASSLGGQGADQPQHF.

This chain links TRBV6-5 with TRBJ2-5; D gene uncertain. Deletions cut 2 bases from V and 0 bases from J, with 13 bases between. The CDR3 is 16 amino acids. CDR1 and CDR2 (germline): MNHEY, SVGAGI. The CDR3 here is CASSYLGLSYQETQYF. DNA of the CDR3: TGTGCCAGCAGTTACCTGGGTCTGTCCTACCAAGAGACCCAGTACTTC.

A few counts support this clone. The chain has TRBV5-1 and TRBJ1-2; the D gene is possibly TRBD1 (5 bases). Germline CDR1 and CDR2: SGHRS and YFSETQ. CDR3 length equals 15 residues. Trimming took 0 bases from V and 0 from J, leaving 9 bases between them. The DNA for the CDR3 is TGCGCCAGCAGCTTGGGGTTGGGGGCTAACTATGGCTACACCTTC. Translation: CASSLGLGANYGYTF.

The V call is TRBV6-1, the J call TRBJ1-2; a possible D gene is TRBD1 (6 bases). Germline values: CDR1 MNHNS, CDR2 SASEGT. V lost 3 bases and J lost 8, with 13 bases in between. CDR3 length equals 13 residues. CDR3 amino acids: CASSDRTDGGYTF. The CDR3 DNA follows: TGTGCCAGCAGTGACCGGACAGATGGAGGCTACACCTTC.

The rearrangement joins TRBV5-1 to TRBJ2-5; 9 bases are shared with TRBD2. J lost 2 bases, V lost 0 bases, and 5 bases had no gene match. CDR3 size: 16 residues. CDR1 SGHRS and CDR2 YFSETQ come from the germline V gene. The CDR3 protein is CASSLAPSGEQETQYF. The CDR3 DNA follows: TGCGCCAGCAGCTTGGCTCCTAGCGGGGAACAAGAGACCCAGTACTTC.

The J gene is TRBJ1-3, the V gene TRBV7-9, with 8 nucleotides matching TRBD1. J was trimmed by 0 bases and V by 2 bases; bases with no gene match: 12. The CDR3 contains 19 residues. CDR1 is SEHNR, CDR2 FQNEAQ, per germline (reference sequence). CDR3 in DNA: TGTGCCAGCAGCTTACCCCGGGACAGGACGGAAAGCTCTGGAAACACCATATATTTT. Its protein product is CASSLPRDRTESSGNTIYF.

This rearrangement joins TRBV5-4 to TRBJ1-6; maybe TRBD1 (5 bases). The germline gives CDR1 SGHNT, CDR2 YYREEE (reference sequence). CDR3 size: 14 residues. V lost 7 bases and J lost 7, with 15 bases in between. The CDR3 loop is CASANWGNNSPLHF. CDR3 sequence (DNA): TGTGCCAGCGCTAATTGGGGGAACAATTCACCCCTCCACTTT. Supplemented by reference TRBV5-4 and TRBJ1-6, the full variable domain reads ETGVTQSPTHLIKTRGQQVTLRCSSQSGHNTVSWYQQALGQGPQFIFQYYREEENGRGNFPPRFSGLQFPNYSSELNVNALELDDSALYLCASANWGNNSPLHFGNGTRLTVT.

This chain links TRBV29-1 with TRBJ1-2, with TRBD1 as a possible D gene (5 bases). V gave up 6 bases and J gave up 4 bases, with 12 bases separating them. CDR3 size: 12 residues. Germline CDR1 is SQVTM and CDR2 is ANQGSEA. This CDR3 is CSVGEGTYGYTF. Written as DNA, the CDR3 is TGCAGCGTGGGGGAGGGGACCTATGGCTACACCTTC. Looking up the rest from reference TRBV29-1 and TRBJ1-2 gives the full variable domain: SAVISQKPSRDICQRGTSLTIQCQVDSQVTMMFWYRQQPGQSLTLIATANQGSEATYESGFVIDKFPISRPNLTFSTLTVSNMSPEDSSIYLCSVGEGTYGYTFGSGTRLTVV.

This chain connects TRBV6-1 to TRBJ1-4; 7 nucleotides agree with TRBD1. The J segment lost 5 bases and the V segment lost 4 bases, leaving 7 bases of the junction unmatched. This CDR3 contains 15 residues. Germline lookup yields CDR1 MNHNS and CDR2 SASEGT. The CDR3 DNA is TGTGCCAGCAGTGCCAGACAGGGCCAGAATGAAAAACTGTTTTTT. Amino acid sequence: CASSARQGQNEKLFF.

The chain has TRBV4-3 and TRBJ2-7; the D is unclear. Germline CDR1 is LGHNA and CDR2 is YSLEER. Trimming removed 0 bases at V and 0 bases at J, with 12 bases between. The CDR3 covers 16 residues. CDR3 in DNA: TGCGCCAGCAGCCAAGATATAGGACCCGACTCCTACGAGCAGTACTTC. This sequence encodes CASSQDIGPDSYEQYF.

The rearrangement links TRBV7-9 to TRBJ2-5; tentatively, D is TRBD2 (6 bases). The germline V gene encodes CDR1 SEHNR and CDR2 FQNEAQ (reference sequence). Trimming removed 0 bases at V and 9 bases at J, with 14 bases between. This CDR3 is 14 amino acids long. Written as DNA, the CDR3 is TGTGCCAGCAGCTTAGCGCTAGCGAGAAAGGCCCAGTACTTC. The encoded protein is CASSLALARKAQYF.

The chain joins TRBV5-6 to TRBJ1-2, with D possibly TRBD1 on 6 matching bases. V was pared by 3 bases and J by 4 bases, with 13 bases between. The germline V gene encodes CDR1 SGHDT and CDR2 YYEEEE. This CDR3 is built from 14 residues. CDR3 DNA sequence: TGTGCCAGCAGCTCCCCTACAGGGATCTATGGCTACACCTTC. It translates to CASSSPTGIYGYTF.

The chain couples TRBV7-3 to TRBJ2-2; TRBD1 agrees at 8 bases. The CDR3 consists of 15 residues. J gave up 7 bases and V 5 bases, and 9 bases lay outside the gene matches. The germline V gene encodes CDR1 SGHTA and CDR2 FQGTGA. The CDR3 region has the DNA TGTGCCAGCAGCCGCCGACAGGGGCGGGGCGGGGAGCTGTTTTTT. It specifies CASSRRQGRGGELFF.

The chain carries TRBV27 and TRBJ2-5; TRBD1 aligns across 11 bases. Germline V lookup: CDR1 MNHEY, CDR2 SMNVEV (reference sequence). With V trimmed by 6 bases and J by 5 bases, 5 bases remained unmatched. The length of the CDR3 is 14 residues. The CDR3 region is CASRGQGGTETQYF. CDR3 nucleotide sequence: TGTGCCAGCAGGGGACAGGGGGGAACGGAGACCCAGTACTTC.

The rearrangement joins TRBV9 to TRBJ1-5; 9 nucleotides agree with TRBD1. V lost 4 bases and J lost 3; bases outside the gene matches: 8. CDR1 SGDLS and CDR2 YYNGEE come from the germline V gene. The CDR3 totals 16 residues. The CDR3 region is CASSPTGTGNNQPQHF. In nucleotides, the CDR3 is TGTGCCAGCAGCCCCACCGGGACAGGGAACAATCAGCCCCAGCATTTT.

This clone appeared once. The V and J genes are TRBV5-4 and TRBJ2-3, with D perhaps assigned TRBD1 or TRBD2 (6 bases each). The germline V and J ends were trimmed by 0 bases and 1 base, with 24 bases remaining between them. The CDR3 length is 20 residues. Germline V gene lookup returns CDR1 SGHNT and CDR2 YYREEE (reference sequence). The CDR3 sequence: CASSLAVGGLTGTGTDTQYF. The CDR3, as DNA: TGTGCCAGCAGCTTGGCCGTGGGGGGCCTGACAGGAACTGGCACAGATACGCAGTATTTT. The variable domain in full, with the rest retrieved from reference TRBV5-4 and TRBJ2-3, is ETGVTQSPTHLIKTRGQQVTLRCSSQSGHNTVSWYQQALGQGPQFIFQYYREEENGRGNFPPRFSGLQFPNYSSELNVNALELDDSALYLCASSLAVGGLTGTGTDTQYFGPGTRLTVL.